These 30 T cell receptor beta chains were sequenced from one sample in a study of glioma-infiltrating T cells after dendritic cell vaccination. The time point here: after dendritic cell vaccination, including at tumor progression/relapse. The method was immunoSEQ multiplex PCR; TCRdb's version includes in-frame clones alone and lacks a portion of them. The data show about 24,000 clones, with about 90% seen just once and 2.5% to 3% held by the top ten. Sequencing was performed on blood, taken after dendritic cell vaccination. These receptors originate from a human donor with glioblastoma.

The chain employs TRBV7-6 and TRBJ2-1; unclear D gene. With 5 bases removed from V and 3 bases from J, the gap between germline ends came to 11 bases. Germline V gives CDR1 SGHVS, CDR2 FNYEAQ. This CDR3 region has 14 residues. The CDR3 coding sequence is TGTGCCAGCAGCCCCTCAGGCAACTACAATGAGCAGTTCTTC. Translation gives CASSPSGNYNEQFF.

This CDR3 is CASSPRLDKVRETQYF. CDR3 nucleotides: TGTGCCAGCAGTCCCCGACTAGATAAGGTCAGAGAGACCCAGTACTTC. The chain links TRBV27 to TRBJ2-5, with D perhaps matching TRBD2 (6 bases). The CDR3 consists of 16 residues. CDR1 is MNHEY and CDR2 is SMNVEV in the germline V gene (reference sequence). V was trimmed by 5 bases and J by 4 bases, leaving 20 bases between them.

V gene TRBV14 combines with J gene TRBJ1-6, with D possibly being TRBD1 (6 bases). The CDR3 covers 15 residues. Per germline, CDR1 SGHDN and CDR2 FVKESK. Trimming stripped 1 base from V and 10 bases from J, with 14 bases between. CDR3 nucleotide sequence: TGTGCCAGCAGCCAAGCTTATAGGGGGAGATCACCCCTCCACTTT. Translation: CASSQAYRGRSPLHF.

This chain links TRBV2 with TRBJ1-4; 10 bases match TRBD1. This CDR3 spans 13 amino acids. J lost 8 bases, V lost 10 bases, and 7 bases had no gene match. The V gene's germline CDR1 is SNHLY and CDR2 FYNNEI. CDR3 nucleotide sequence: TGTGCCACAAGACAGGGGGCGAGCGAAAAACTGTTTTTT. This encodes CATRQGASEKLFF.

The sample holds one count of this clone. The chain couples TRBV5-5 to TRBJ1-2; D uncertain. The V gene's germline CDR1 is SGHKS and CDR2 YYEKEE (reference sequence). The V gene lost 0 bases and the J gene lost 4 bases, with 7 bases spanning the gap. The CDR3 extends over 13 amino acids. DNA of the CDR3: TGTGCCAGCAGCTTGGGCGGCCTCTATGGCTACACCTTC. Translation: CASSLGGLYGYTF.

The CDR3 region is CASSNNRGYTF. The CDR3 DNA reads TGTGCCAGCAGTAACAACAGGGGCTACACCTTC. The J gene is TRBJ1-2, the V gene TRBV14, with D possibly TRBD1 on 5 matching bases. The CDR3 consists of 11 residues. Germline assignment: CDR1 SGHDN and CDR2 FVKESK. Trimming left V 6 bases short and J 8 bases short, with 10 bases between.

The chain uses TRBV5-1 and TRBJ2-7; TRBD1 agrees at 7 bases. Per germline, CDR1 SGHRS and CDR2 YFSETQ. CDR3 length equals 15 residues. After removal of 3 bases from V and 0 bases from J, the junction contained 6 bases not matched to a gene. CDR3 residues: CASSSNRGDSYEQYF. The DNA of the CDR3 is TGCGCCAGCAGCTCAAACAGGGGCGACTCCTACGAGCAGTACTTC.

In DNA, the CDR3 is TGTGCCAGCAGCTTAGTACTAGCGGTAGTAACAGATACGCAGTATTTT. Its translation is CASSLVLAVVTDTQYF. The chain uses TRBV11-2 and TRBJ2-3; 8 positions match TRBD2. Germline loops: CDR1 SGHAT, CDR2 FQNNGV. The ends lost 1 base at V and 3 bases at J; junction bases unmatched: 6. The CDR3 loop spans 16 amino acids.

V gene TRBV18 combines with J gene TRBJ1-5, with D unresolved. CDR3 length: 16 amino acids. V was clipped by 1 base and J by 0 bases, with 10 bases between them. Germline V CDR1 and CDR2: KGHSH, LQKENI. The CDR3 spells CASSPQHAYSNQPQHF. The CDR3 DNA sequence: TGTGCCAGCTCACCACAGCACGCTTATAGCAATCAGCCCCAGCATTTT.

The rearrangement links TRBV4-1 to TRBJ2-3, with 7 nucleotides matching TRBD2. Losses at the gene ends were 0 bases for V and 2 bases for J; bases not matched to a gene: 5. In germline, CDR1 is MGHRA, CDR2 YSYEKL. This CDR3 spans 16 amino acids. As DNA, the CDR3 is TGCGCCAGCAGCCAAGATCCGGGGGGATCCACAGATACGCAGTATTTT. This sequence encodes CASSQDPGGSTDTQYF.

J is TRBJ2-1 and V is TRBV4-2, with a tentative D call TRBD1 (5 bases). Germline loops: CDR1 LGHNA, CDR2 YNFKEQ. V dropped 0 bases and J dropped 7 bases, with 25 bases sitting between them. This CDR3 comprises 19 residues. The CDR3 nucleotides are TGTGCCAGCAGCCAAGAGTATTCCCTTGGGGCCCGTTCATCGAATGAGCAGTTCTTC. Its translation is CASSQEYSLGARSSNEQFF.

There are a few counts of this clone. The rearrangement links TRBV4-1 to TRBJ1-6, with TRBD1 matching 8 bases. The germline V gene encodes CDR1 MGHRA and CDR2 YSYEKL. The CDR3 covers 16 residues. V trimming: 1 base; J trimming: 8 bases; junction bases outside the gene matches: 7. The CDR3, as DNA: TGCGCCAGCAGCCAAGCCAGGGGGCTTGGATATTCACCCCTCCACTTT. This encodes CASSQARGLGYSPLHF.

The chain carries TRBV10-1 and TRBJ2-7, with no clear D. V dropped 7 bases and J dropped 3 bases, with 4 bases sitting between them. Germline V gene sequence: CDR1 WNHNN, CDR2 SYGVQD (reference sequence). The CDR3 has 10 residues. The CDR3: CASTLYEQYF. The DNA for the CDR3 is TGCGCCAGCACCCTCTACGAGCAGTACTTC.

This sequence joins TRBV27 and TRBJ2-1; 8 bases are a match to TRBD2. The ends lost 4 bases at V and 6 bases at J; junction bases unmatched: 8. The CDR3 consists of 15 residues. Germline CDR1 is MNHEY and CDR2 is SMNVEV (reference sequence). CDR3: CASSSRGGRGNEQFF. The CDR3 bases are TGTGCCAGCAGTTCACGGGGGGGCCGGGGCAATGAGCAGTTCTTC.

The chain joins TRBV11-2 to TRBJ2-7, with 9 positions matching TRBD1. The CDR3 length is 15 residues. Germline lookup yields CDR1 SGHAT and CDR2 FQNNGV. V trimming: 3 bases; J trimming: 5 bases; junction bases outside the gene matches: 8. The CDR3 bases are TGTGCCAGCAGCTTGGACAGGGGCGAGGTCAACGAGCAGTACTTC. This codes for CASSLDRGEVNEQYF.

V and J are TRBV30 and TRBJ2-7, with D perhaps matching TRBD2 (6 bases). Between the trimmed V and J ends, which lost 4 bases and 0 bases, there was a span of 10 bases. Germline CDR1 reads GTSNPN; CDR2 reads SVGIG (reference sequence). There are 13 residues in the CDR3. The CDR3, as DNA: TGTGCCTGGAAATACGGGAGCTCCTACGAGCAGTACTTC. This gives the protein CAWKYGSSYEQYF. Looking up the rest from reference TRBV30 and TRBJ2-7 gives the full variable domain: SQTIHQWPATLVQPVGSPLSLECTVEGTSNPNLYWYRQAAGRGLQLLFYSVGIGQISSEVPQNLSASRPQDRQFILSSKKLLLSDSGFYLCAWKYGSSYEQYFGPGTRLTVT.

The chain combines TRBV15 with TRBJ2-5; unclear D gene. The CDR3 is 12 residues long. From germline, CDR1 is LNHNV and CDR2 YYDKDF (reference sequence). Trimming left V 4 bases short and J 4 bases short, with 7 bases between. The CDR3 region is CATSIHVETQYF. CDR3 nucleotide sequence: TGTGCCACCAGCATACACGTAGAGACCCAGTACTTC.

The chain combines TRBV5-6 with TRBJ2-5; 9 positions match TRBD2. The V and J ends lost 4 bases and 7 bases, in that order; junction bases with no gene match: 11. The CDR3 is 15 amino acids. Germline-derived CDR1 and CDR2 are SGHDT and YYEEEE. The CDR3 spells CASSPTGLARGTQYF. In nucleotides, the CDR3 is TGTGCCAGCAGCCCCACGGGACTAGCCCGTGGGACCCAGTACTTC.

In its sample, this clone was seen once. The chain carries TRBV4-2 and TRBJ2-1; the D gene is possibly TRBD2 (6 bases). This CDR3 is built from 15 residues. V was cut by 2 bases and J by 8 bases, with 16 bases left in between. CDR1 is LGHNA, CDR2 YNFKEQ, per germline. The CDR3 loop reads CASSQPERLGDEQFF. DNA for the CDR3: TGTGCCAGCAGCCAACCCGAGCGACTAGGCGATGAGCAGTTCTTC.

CDR3 sequence reads: CASSQASSGNTIYF. The CDR3 nucleotides are TGTGCCAGTAGTCAGGCCAGCTCTGGAAACACCATATATTTT. This chain uses TRBV19 with TRBJ1-3; unclear D gene. The CDR3 length is 14 residues. Germline CDR1 reads LNHDA; CDR2 reads SQIVND (reference sequence). With 5 bases removed from V and 0 bases from J, the gap between germline ends came to 8 bases.

This clone was picked up one time. The chain recombines TRBV15 with TRBJ1-3; D is unclear. Trimming shortened V by 1 base and J by 8 bases, and 3 bases separated the two germline ends. Germline V gene sequence: CDR1 LNHNV, CDR2 YYDKDF (reference sequence). The CDR3 is 11 residues long. CDR3 nucleotide sequence: TGTGCCACCAGCAGAGCGGACACCATATATTTT. It is translated as CATSRADTIYF.

This clone was observed once. The V and J genes are TRBV15 and TRBJ2-7, with 8 bases lining up with TRBD2. The germline CDR1 and CDR2 sequences are LNHNV and YYDKDF (reference sequence). The CDR3 length is 14 residues. V shed 1 base, J shed 4 bases, and the junction held 3 bases outside the gene matches. In nucleotides, the CDR3 is TGTGCCACCAGCAGAGCGGCTAGCGGGTACGAGCAGTACTTC. Its protein product is CATSRAASGYEQYF. Supplemented by reference TRBV15 and TRBJ2-7, the full variable domain reads DAMVIQNPRYQVTQFGKPVTLSCSQTLNHNVMYWYQQKSSQAPKLLFHYYDKDFNNEADTPDNFQSRRPNTSFCFLDIRSPGLGDTAMYLCATSRAASGYEQYFGPGTRLTVT.

The rearrangement uses TRBV10-3 and TRBJ2-3; 9 nucleotides line up with TRBD2. Looked up from germline, CDR1 is ENHRY and CDR2 is SYGVKD. The CDR3 is made up of 14 amino acids. Trimming removed 10 bases from V and 3 bases from J; junction bases left unmatched: 8. CDR3 DNA: TGTGCCAGACCGGGACTAGCAGGTACAGATACGCAGTATTTT. Translation: CARPGLAGTDTQYF.

The chain employs TRBV7-8 and TRBJ2-5; D uncertain. CDR3 length: 13 residues. Looked up from germline, CDR1 is SGHVS and CDR2 is FQNEAQ. Deletions cut 3 bases from V and 1 base from J, with 6 bases between. The CDR3 DNA sequence: TGTGCCAGCAGCTTGAGGCTCCAAGAGACCCAGTACTTC. The encoded protein is CASSLRLQETQYF.

This clone was observed a handful of times. This sequence joins TRBV5-5 and TRBJ2-7; 8 nucleotides agree with TRBD2. The germline gives CDR1 SGHKS, CDR2 YYEKEE (reference sequence). The CDR3 spans 17 residues. J was trimmed by 0 bases and V by 3 bases; bases with no gene match: 11. CDR3 sequence: CASSSSRGGSSSYEQYF. CDR3 DNA: TGTGCCAGCAGCTCGTCCCGGGGGGGCTCAAGCTCCTACGAGCAGTACTTC.

This clone was detected once. The chain joins TRBV30 to TRBJ2-3, with 8 bases matching TRBD2. CDR1 and CDR2 (germline): GTSNPN, SVGIG (reference sequence). The CDR3 runs to 15 residues. Trimming removed 8 bases from V and 2 bases from J; junction bases left unmatched: 12. In DNA, the CDR3 is TGTGCCCAAGCCGCCGGAGCGGGGGTCACAGATACGCAGTATTTT. Its translation: CAQAAGAGVTDTQYF. The variable domain in full, completed from reference TRBV30 and TRBJ2-3, reads SQTIHQWPATLVQPVGSPLSLECTVEGTSNPNLYWYRQAAGRGLQLLFYSVGIGQISSEVPQNLSASRPQDRQFILSSKKLLLSDSGFYLCAQAAGAGVTDTQYFGPGTRLTVL.

The chain carries TRBV7-2 and TRBJ2-5; the match to TRBD2 covers 15 bases. Per the germline V gene, CDR1 is SGHTA and CDR2 is FQGNSA. The CDR3 loop spans 14 amino acids. With V trimmed by 8 bases and J by 3 bases, 1 base remained unmatched. The DNA of the CDR3 is TGTGCCAGCGGGACTAGCGGGGGGAAAGAGACCCAGTACTTC. Amino acid sequence: CASGTSGGKETQYF.

V and J are TRBV7-9 and TRBJ2-2, with TRBD2 matching over 10 bases. J lost 3 bases, V lost 5 bases, and 6 bases had no gene match. In germline, CDR1 is SEHNR, CDR2 FQNEAQ (reference sequence). The length of the CDR3 is 16 residues. The CDR3 DNA follows: TGTGCCAGCAGCCCCCTAGCGGGGGACCACACCGGGGAGCTGTTTTTT. This sequence encodes CASSPLAGDHTGELFF.

V is TRBV7-2 and J is TRBJ1-5, with D possibly matching TRBD1 (5 bases). CDR1 is SGHTA and CDR2 is FQGNSA in the germline V gene. The CDR3 consists of 13 residues. Trimming left V 7 bases short and J 11 bases short, with 18 bases between. The CDR3 loop reads CASTSRTGETQHF. The CDR3 nucleotides are TGTGCCAGCACCTCCCGGACGGGGGAGACCCAGCATTTT.

In the case of this clone: Germline is not matched at one junction end, which may reflect a read error. The rearrangement joins TRBV7-9 to TRBJ2-3, with TRBD2 matching over 7 bases. Looked up from germline, CDR1 is SEHNR and CDR2 is FQNEAQ (reference sequence). CDR3 length: 18 amino acids. CDR3 DNA sequence: TGTGCCAGCGGCTTCGGGGGGACGTGGGGCGCGTTCCCAGATACGCAGTATTTT. This gives the protein CASGFGGTWGAFPDTQYF.